This TCR beta chain was sequenced for a study of PD-1 blockade in classical Hodgkin lymphoma. Trimming removed 1 base from V and 5 bases from J; junction bases left unmatched: 5. CDR1 and CDR2 from the germline V gene are SSHAT and FNYEAQ (reference sequence). This CDR3 contains 15 residues. Produced via immunoSEQ multiplex PCR; TCRdb's table is partial and in-frame only. The table lists 25,000 to 35,000 clones, 72% of them singletons. The time point was: cycle 4 day 1 (C4D1), after 6 weeks of nivolumab. In every patient, relapse followed autologous stem cell transplantation, while exposure to brentuximab vedotin differed.

J is TRBJ2-3 and V is TRBV7-7, with 8 bases matching TRBD2. Sample: peripheral blood mononuclear cells (PBMCs), taken before the fourth cycle of nivolumab. This TCR was sampled from a human donor with classical Hodgkin lymphoma. The CDR3 coding sequence is TGTGCCAGCAGCTTAGGGGTAGCGGGGATAGATACGCAGTATTTT. Protein: CASSLGVAGIDTQYF.